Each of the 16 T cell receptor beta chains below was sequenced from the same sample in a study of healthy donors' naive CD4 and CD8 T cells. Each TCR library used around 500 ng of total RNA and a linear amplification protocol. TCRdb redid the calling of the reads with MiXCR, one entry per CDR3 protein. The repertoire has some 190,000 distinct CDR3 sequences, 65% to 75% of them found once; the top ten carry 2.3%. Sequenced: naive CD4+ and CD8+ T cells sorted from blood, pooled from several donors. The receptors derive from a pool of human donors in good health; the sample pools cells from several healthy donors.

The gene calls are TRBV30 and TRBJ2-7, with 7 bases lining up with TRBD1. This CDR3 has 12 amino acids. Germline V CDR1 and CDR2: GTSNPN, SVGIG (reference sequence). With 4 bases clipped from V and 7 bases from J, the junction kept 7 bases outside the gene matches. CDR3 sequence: CAWTTGEGEQYF. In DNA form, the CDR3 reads TGTGCCTGGACTACAGGGGAAGGGGAGCAGTACTTC. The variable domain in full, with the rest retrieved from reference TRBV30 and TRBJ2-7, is SQTIHQWPATLVQPVGSPLSLECTVEGTSNPNLYWYRQAAGRGLQLLFYSVGIGQISSEVPQNLSASRPQDRQFILSSKKLLLSDSGFYLCAWTTGEGEQYFGPGTRLTVT.

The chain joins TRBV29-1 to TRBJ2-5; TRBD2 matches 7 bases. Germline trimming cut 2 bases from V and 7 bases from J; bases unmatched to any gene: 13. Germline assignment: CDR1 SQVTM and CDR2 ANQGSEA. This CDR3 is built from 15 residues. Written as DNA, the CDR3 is TGCAGCGTTGAAAGGGAAGGGACGCCGGGGGGGACCCAGTACTTC. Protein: CSVEREGTPGGTQYF.

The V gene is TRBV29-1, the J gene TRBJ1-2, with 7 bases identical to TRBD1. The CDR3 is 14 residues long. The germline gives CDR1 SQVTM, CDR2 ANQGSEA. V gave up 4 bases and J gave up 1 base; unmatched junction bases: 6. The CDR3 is CSVAGNRGNYGYTF. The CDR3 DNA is TGCAGCGTTGCGGGGAACAGGGGTAACTATGGCTACACCTTC.

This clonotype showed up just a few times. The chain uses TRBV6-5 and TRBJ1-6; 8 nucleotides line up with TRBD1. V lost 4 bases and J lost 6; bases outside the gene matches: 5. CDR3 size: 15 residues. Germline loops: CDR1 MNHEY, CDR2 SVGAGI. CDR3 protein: CASSSPGQGNSPLHF. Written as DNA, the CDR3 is TGTGCCAGCAGTTCGCCCGGACAGGGTAATTCACCCCTCCACTTT.

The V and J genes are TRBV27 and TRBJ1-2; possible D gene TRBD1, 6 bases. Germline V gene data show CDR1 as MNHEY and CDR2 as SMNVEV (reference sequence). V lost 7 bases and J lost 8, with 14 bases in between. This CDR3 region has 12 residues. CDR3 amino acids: CASTTLGAGYTF. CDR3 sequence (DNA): TGTGCCAGCACCACCCTGGGGGCGGGCTACACCTTC.

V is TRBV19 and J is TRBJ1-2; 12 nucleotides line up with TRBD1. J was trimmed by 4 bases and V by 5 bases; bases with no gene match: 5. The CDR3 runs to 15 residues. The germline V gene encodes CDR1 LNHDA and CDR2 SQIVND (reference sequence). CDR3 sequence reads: CASSLGTGGLYGYTF. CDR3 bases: TGTGCCAGTAGTCTCGGGACAGGGGGCCTCTATGGCTACACCTTC.

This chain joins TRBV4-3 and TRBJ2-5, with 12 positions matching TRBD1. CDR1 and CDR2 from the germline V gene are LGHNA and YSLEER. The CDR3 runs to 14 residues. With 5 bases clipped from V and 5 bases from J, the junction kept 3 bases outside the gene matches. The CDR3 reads CASSWGQGAETQYF. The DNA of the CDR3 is TGCGCCAGCAGCTGGGGACAGGGGGCCGAGACCCAGTACTTC.

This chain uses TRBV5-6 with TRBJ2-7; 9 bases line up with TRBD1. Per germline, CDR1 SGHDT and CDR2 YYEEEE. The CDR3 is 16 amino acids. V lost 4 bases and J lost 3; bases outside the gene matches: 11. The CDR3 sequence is CASSQTPRDRDYEQYF. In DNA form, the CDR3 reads TGTGCCAGCAGCCAGACGCCCCGGGACAGGGACTACGAGCAGTACTTC.

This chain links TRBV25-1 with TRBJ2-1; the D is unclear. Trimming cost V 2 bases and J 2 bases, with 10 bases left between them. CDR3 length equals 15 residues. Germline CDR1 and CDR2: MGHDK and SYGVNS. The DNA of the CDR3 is TGTGCCAGCAGTGAAGGCGGAAAGACCTACAATGAGCAGTTCTTC. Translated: CASSEGGKTYNEQFF.

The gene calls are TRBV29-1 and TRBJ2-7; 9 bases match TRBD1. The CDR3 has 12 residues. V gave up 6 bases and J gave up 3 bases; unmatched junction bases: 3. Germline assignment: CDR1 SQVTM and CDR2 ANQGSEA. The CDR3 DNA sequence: TGCAGCGTACAGGGGGCTTTCTACGAGCAGTACTTC. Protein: CSVQGAFYEQYF.

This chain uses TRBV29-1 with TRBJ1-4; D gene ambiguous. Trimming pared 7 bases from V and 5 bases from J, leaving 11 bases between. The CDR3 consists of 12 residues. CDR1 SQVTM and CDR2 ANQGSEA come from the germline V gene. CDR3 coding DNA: TGCAGCGCGCTCGGGCAGAATGAAAAACTGTTTTTT. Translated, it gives CSALGQNEKLFF.

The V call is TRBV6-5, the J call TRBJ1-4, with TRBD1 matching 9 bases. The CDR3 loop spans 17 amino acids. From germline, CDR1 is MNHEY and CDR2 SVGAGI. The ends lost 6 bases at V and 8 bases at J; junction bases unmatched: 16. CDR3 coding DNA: TGTGCCAGCAGCCTCGTCCCGGGACAGGGAACGGGCGAAAAACTGTTTTTT. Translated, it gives CASSLVPGQGTGEKLFF.

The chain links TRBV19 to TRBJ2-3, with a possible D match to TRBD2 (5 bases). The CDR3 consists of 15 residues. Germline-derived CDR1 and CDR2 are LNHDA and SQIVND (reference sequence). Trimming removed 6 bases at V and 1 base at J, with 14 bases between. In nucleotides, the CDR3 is TGTGCCAGTAGACCTCCCGGACTGCGCACAGATACGCAGTATTTT. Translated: CASRPPGLRTDTQYF.

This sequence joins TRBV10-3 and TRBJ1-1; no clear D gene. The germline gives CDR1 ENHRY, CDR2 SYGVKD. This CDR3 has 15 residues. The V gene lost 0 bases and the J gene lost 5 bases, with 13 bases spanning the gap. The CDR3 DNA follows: TGTGCCATCAGTGAGTCGGTCGGGGTTGGGACTGAAGCTTTCTTT. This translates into CAISESVGVGTEAFF.

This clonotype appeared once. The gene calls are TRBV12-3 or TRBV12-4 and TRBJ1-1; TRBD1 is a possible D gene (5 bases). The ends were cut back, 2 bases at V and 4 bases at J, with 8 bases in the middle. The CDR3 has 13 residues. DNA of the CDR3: TGTGCCAGCAGTTTAAGGGGATCCACTGAAGCTTTCTTT. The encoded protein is CASSLRGSTEAFF.

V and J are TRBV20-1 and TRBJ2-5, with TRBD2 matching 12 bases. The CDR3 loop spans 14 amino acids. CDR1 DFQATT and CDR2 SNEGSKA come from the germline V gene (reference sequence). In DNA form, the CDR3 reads TGCAGCGGACTAGCGGGAACGTACTCGGAGACCCAGTACTTC. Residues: CSGLAGTYSETQYF.